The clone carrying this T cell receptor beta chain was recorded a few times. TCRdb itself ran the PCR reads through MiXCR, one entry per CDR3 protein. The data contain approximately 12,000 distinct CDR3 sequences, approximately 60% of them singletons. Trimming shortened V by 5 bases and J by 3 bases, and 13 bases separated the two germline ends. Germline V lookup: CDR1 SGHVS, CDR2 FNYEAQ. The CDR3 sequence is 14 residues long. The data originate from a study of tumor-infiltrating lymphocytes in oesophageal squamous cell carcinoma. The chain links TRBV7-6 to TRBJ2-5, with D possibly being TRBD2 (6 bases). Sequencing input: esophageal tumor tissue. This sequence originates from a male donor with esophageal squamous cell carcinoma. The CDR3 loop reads CASSRYTGEETQYF. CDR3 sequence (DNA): TGTGCCAGCAGCAGGTACACGGGGGAAGAGACCCAGTACTTC. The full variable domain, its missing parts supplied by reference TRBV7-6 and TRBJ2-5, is GAGVSQSPRYKVTKRGQDVALRCDPISGHVSLYWYRQALGQGPEFLTYFNYEAQQDKSGLPNDRFSAERPEGSISTLTIQRTEQRDSAMYRCASSRYTGEETQYFGPGTRLLVL.